The 8 T cell receptor beta chains reported below all come from one sample, sequenced in a study of human T cells and chemical hapten exposure. Documented time point: patch test 1, 2 weeks after DPC sensitization. Described treatment: therapeutic diphenylcyclopropenone sensitization with weekly scalp DPC. TCRdb used MiXCR to reprocess the RACE reads, holding one entry per CDR3 protein. The sample comprises about 380,000 distinct CDR3 sequences, roughly 4.8% of which are singletons, and 2% to 2.5% rests with the top ten. Here the sequenced sample was whole blood, taken in connection with sensitization to the hapten diphenylcyclopropenone (DPC). The source is a woman in her 50s with alopecia areata. Some clones in this sample may be carry-over from other donors' samples.

The rearrangement links TRBV3-1 to TRBJ1-3; D is possibly TRBD1 (5 bases). The CDR3 is 13 residues long. V lost 8 bases and J 3 bases, leaving 11 bases between the germline ends. The germline CDR1 and CDR2 sequences are LGHDT and YNNKEL (reference sequence). CDR3 residues: CASSDNFGNTIYF. The CDR3 region has the DNA TGTGCCAGCTCGGACAACTTTGGAAACACCATATATTTT. Filled out from reference TRBV3-1 and TRBJ1-3, the complete variable domain reads DTAVSQTPKYLVTQMGNDKSIKCEQNLGHDTMYWYKQDSKKFLKIMFSYNNKELIINETVPNRFSPKSPDKAHLNLHINSLELGDSAVYFCASSDNFGNTIYFGEGSWLTVV.

The table lists this clonotype with a few counts. The genes are TRBV20-1 and TRBJ2-4, with no clear D. Per the germline V gene, CDR1 is DFQATT and CDR2 is SNEGSKA (reference sequence). V lost 5 bases, J lost 8 bases, and 10 bases lay in between. The CDR3 totals 11 residues. CDR3 protein: CSADQDHIQYF. The CDR3 nucleotides are TGCAGTGCTGATCAGGACCACATTCAGTACTTC.

This clonotype came up many times. The CDR3 loop is CASSLKGWGNTEAFF. For the CDR3, the DNA is TGTGCCAGCAGTTTAAAGGGATGGGGGAACACTGAAGCTTTCTTT. The rearrangement joins TRBV28 to TRBJ1-1; D call uncertain. This CDR3 is built from 15 residues. The germline V gene encodes CDR1 MDHEN and CDR2 SYDVKM. V lost 2 bases and J 1 base, leaving 11 bases between the germline ends.

The sample holds many counts of this clonotype. The rearrangement uses TRBV12-3 or TRBV12-4 and TRBJ1-5; D not certain. Between the trimmed V and J ends, which lost 7 bases and 0 bases, there was a span of 10 bases. The CDR3 runs 14 residues. CDR3 DNA sequence: TGTGCCAGCACGATCCGATTTAGCAATCAGCCCCAGCATTTT. The encoded protein is CASTIRFSNQPQHF.

The chain recombines TRBV6-2 or TRBV6-3 with TRBJ1-5; tentatively, D is TRBD1 (5 bases). Looked up from germline, CDR1 is MNHEY and CDR2 is SVGEGT. This CDR3 is 15 amino acids long. With 4 bases removed from V and 9 bases from J, the gap between germline ends came to 19 bases. The CDR3 DNA follows: TGTGCCAGCAGTTTCCGGGACGGGGAGAAATGGCCCCAGCATTTT. Its translation: CASSFRDGEKWPQHF.

This clonotype was seen many times. The chain carries TRBV7-9 and TRBJ1-1; possibly TRBD1 for D (5 bases). There are 13 residues in the CDR3. Germline V gives CDR1 SEHNR, CDR2 FQNEAQ (reference sequence). The ends were cut back, 5 bases at V and 12 bases at J, with 19 bases in the middle. The CDR3 nucleotides are TGTGCCAGCAGCCTGAGGCAGGGATATGTTCCTTTCTTT. Residues: CASSLRQGYVPFF.

J is TRBJ2-1 and V is TRBV12-5; no definite D call. V was pared by 7 bases and J by 5 bases, with 9 bases between. Germline loops: CDR1 LGHNT, CDR2 FRNRAP. The CDR3 spans 12 residues. The CDR3 loop is CASALFNNEQFF. CDR3 sequence (DNA): TGTGCTAGTGCCCTATTTAACAATGAGCAGTTCTTC.

In its sample, this clonotype was seen many times. J is TRBJ2-3 and V is TRBV9; D remains unclear. V was shortened by 6 bases and J by 0 bases, with 14 bases between the two germline ends. CDR1 and CDR2 (germline): SGDLS, YYNGEE. This CDR3 region has 15 residues. Here the CDR3 reads CASTLEGLSTDTQYF. DNA for the CDR3: TGTGCCAGCACCTTAGAAGGCCTTAGCACAGATACGCAGTATTTT.